A selection of T cell receptor beta chains follows, all from one sample in a study of T cells after yellow fever vaccination. TCRdb reanalysed the 5' RACE reads using MiXCR and keeps one entry per CDR3 protein. The table has almost 600,000 distinct CDR3 sequences, approximately 12% seen once. Material: PBMCs, obtained on the day of the yellow fever booster vaccination. The receptors stem from a man younger than 45 who received the YFV17D yellow fever vaccine. Both conserved end residues are trimmed from each CDR3.

TRBV5-1	TRBJ2-5	ASSLIGRREETQY
TRBV20-1	TRBJ2-5	SAPRGGGPIGAQY
TRBV14	TRBJ2-2	ASSQVISGELF
TRBV19	TRBJ2-3	ASSMTDTQY
TRBV10-3	TRBJ2-2	AISANREARTGELF
TRBV7-2	TRBJ2-3	ASSRSPVTDTQY
TRBV14	TRBJ1-2	ASSHYKGYT
TRBV12-3/TRBV12-4	TRBJ2-5	ASSSLGGAWGTQY
TRBV7-2	TRBJ2-7	ASSLGGGLAEPYEQY
TRBV20-1	TRBJ2-5	SAEGGGGQETQY
TRBV29-1	TRBJ2-7	SVHDRGRSYEQY
TRBV20-1	TRBJ1-1	SADKREDTEAF
TRBV9	TRBJ2-7	ASSQGTVAYEQY
TRBV28	TRBJ2-1	ASRLPGGGNEQF